The present TCR beta chain was sequenced within a study of CD8+CD57+ T cells in acquired aplastic anemia. Study context: Mean DNA quantity obtained from sorted CD4+ and CD8+ cells was 3 to 4 ug. Healthy donors averaged around 10 million reads for CD4+ cells. Study results and limitations: CD8+ Simpson's diversity did not differ significantly between patients and controls. There were over 25 CD8+ CDR3 sequences that occurred in both patients and controls.

Using genomic DNA as the template, TCR beta VDJ and CDR3 profiling was carried out. TCRdb re-analysed the reads in MiXCR, keeping a single row per CDR3 protein. The sample shows about 160,000 distinct CDR3 sequences, roughly 48% of them seen only once. The germline CDR1 and CDR2 sequences are SGHTA and FQGNSA. The trim removed 1 base at V and 2 bases at J, leaving 5 bases unmatched. CDR3 size: 17 residues. This clonotype has at least ten counts. Its antigen is undetermined. This sequence originates from a human donor in good health. Sequences were obtained from sorted CD4+, CD8+, or CD8+CD57+ T cells (not recorded which) from PBMCs. The V and J genes are TRBV7-2 and TRBJ2-6; the match to TRBD1 covers 7 bases. DNA for the CDR3: TGTGCCAGCAGCTTAGAGGCAGGGGGAACTGGGGCCAACGTCCTGACTTTC. Its translation: CASSLEAGGTGANVLTF. Full variable domain (missing parts from reference TRBV7-2 and TRBJ2-6): GAGVSQSPSNKVTEKGKDVELRCDPISGHTALYWYRQSLGQGLEFLIYFQGNSAPDKSGLPSDRFSAERTGGSVSTLTIQRTQQEDSAVYLCASSLEAGGTGANVLTFGAGSRLTVL.